Described below is a single T cell receptor (beta chain) sequence and its context. This clone's antigen is unknown. Base qualities are not at hand, and no much larger clone is one base apart. Samples from volunteer blood donors who had recovered from COVID-19 were contributed by a second Seattle source. Each collaborating institution followed its own protocols to collect whole blood in K2EDTA tubes. For TCRbeta analysis, collaborator samples were shipped as frozen whole blood, as isolated PBMCs, or as DNA extracted from either sample type. TCRbeta CDR3 regions were amplified from genomic DNA by means of the immunoSEQ Assay, a bias-controlled multiplex PCR. Turning to the authors' computational methods: Within the assay, amplification of reference gene primers was used to estimate how many nucleated cells each sample contained. Sequence reads were collapsed and filtered to measure the absolute abundance of every unique TCRbeta CDR3 rearrangement. Productive Simpson clonality was computed per sample as the square root of Simpson's diversity index over productive rearrangements. The table comes from immuneACCESS by way of TCRdb, which keeps in-frame sequences with V and J called. Part of the clones is missing from these tables; in studies checked, under half for an unresolved V gene and the rest for unknown reasons. V, J and clone size were drawn from that table, and D and trimming were deduced from the DNA. The sample table contains some 250,000 clones; only one count was recorded for around 88% of them. The ten largest clones add up to roughly 3% of the sample.

The sample is drawn from a study of blood T cell repertoires in COVID-19 (dated by TCRdb to 2020 to 2022). With respect to the entire study: Samples from collaborators originated in the United States, Italy and Spain and spanned both the acute and convalescent phases of COVID-19. The material from the prospective study consisted of cDNA or gDNA derived from T cells, B-cell-depleted T cells, or PBMCs. A freely available public database, intended as a resource for researchers studying the immune response to SARS-CoV-2, is where the repertoires were released. Where HLA class I and class II types were available, the types were taken from metadata supplied by the sample provider, not from assay-based typing. The dataset comprised deeply sampled blood TCRbeta repertoires from subjects exposed to, actively infected with, or recovered from COVID-19. The sample metadata nearly always contained a de-identified subject ID, COVID-19 status, age in years and sex. The samples were drawn from two sources: the first 160 participants of the ongoing ImmuneRACE study, and over 1,000 subjects contributed by 6 global collaborators. Points the paper makes about the study in general: The amount of clinical and demographic metadata varied by source and participant and was provided uncurated.

Trimming leaves V shorter by 6 bases and J shorter by 5 bases, with the junction holding 10 bases beyond the gene matches. The cysteine opens and the phenylalanine closes a CDR3 of 15 amino acids. The sequence is cut down to CDR3 DNA, 45 bases in frame from base 1. Sequences SQVTM (CDR1) and ANQGSEA (CDR2) are obtained from the germline V gene. Sequenced sample: peripheral blood. The sequence was collected from a woman aged 30 to 39 who had recovered from COVID-19. The chain was built from TRBV29-1 and TRBJ2-2, with TRBD1 identical over 9 junction bases. The CDR3 region has the sequence CSVEFGQGITGELFF. The nucleotides are TGCAGCGTCGAGTTTGGACAGGGGATTACCGGGGAGCTGTTTTTT.